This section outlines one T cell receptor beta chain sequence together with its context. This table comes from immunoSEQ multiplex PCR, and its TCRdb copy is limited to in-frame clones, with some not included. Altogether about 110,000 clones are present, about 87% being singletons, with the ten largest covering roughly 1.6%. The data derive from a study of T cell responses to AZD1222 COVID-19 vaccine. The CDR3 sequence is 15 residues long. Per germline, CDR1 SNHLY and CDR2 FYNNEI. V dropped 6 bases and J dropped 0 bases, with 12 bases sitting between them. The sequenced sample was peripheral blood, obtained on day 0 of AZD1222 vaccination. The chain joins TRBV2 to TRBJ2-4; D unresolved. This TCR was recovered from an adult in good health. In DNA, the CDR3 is TGTGCCAGCAGGCATCAGCCGGGAGCCAAAAACATTCAGTACTTC. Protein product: CASRHQPGAKNIQYF.